This T cell receptor beta chain was captured in a study of blood T cell repertoires in COVID-19. About the study: In each case, the material was cDNA or gDNA derived from T cells, B-cell-depleted T cells, or PBMCs.

CDR1 and CDR2 (germline): KGHSH, LQKENI. Between the trimmed V and J ends, which lost 3 bases and 9 bases, there was a span of 10 bases. There are 12 residues in the CDR3. The protocol was immunoSEQ multiplex PCR, while the TCRdb copy is restricted to in-frame clones and leaves out a portion. The sample has approximately 150,000 clones; about 89% are singletons. Sequencing input: peripheral blood. This TCR was sampled from an elderly man with acute or convalescent COVID-19. The chain employs TRBV18 and TRBJ2-3; D perhaps matches TRBD2 (5 bases). For the CDR3, the DNA is TGTGCCAGCTCACCCGGACTGGGCACGCAGTATTTT. Translating gives CASSPGLGTQYF.